Listed here is a single T cell receptor (beta chain). These data are taken from a study of blood T cells in healthy people across ages. A sample-barcoded 5' primer and a J-beta primer mix were used in a second PCR of roughly 7 to 11 cycles. TCRdb reprocessed the 5' RACE reads via MiXCR and lists one record per CDR3 protein. The data show some 760,000 distinct CDR3 sequences, with roughly 25% seen just once and 3% to 4% held by the top ten. This same sample was also part of a study on T cells of mothers and their children. According to that study: In related and unrelated pairs alike, thymic selection shapes TCR recombination output, with inherited differences minor.

Sequencing input: blood. This receptor was taken from a boy younger than 18 in good health.

The CDR3 spells CASSHLRLAENNEQFF. In DNA, the CDR3 is TGTGCCAGCAGCCACCTTAGGTTAGCGGAGAACAATGAGCAGTTCTTC. This sequence joins TRBV14 and TRBJ2-1, with TRBD2 as a possible D gene (6 bases). Germline loops: CDR1 SGHDN, CDR2 FVKESK. The CDR3 covers 16 residues. Trimming shortened V by 3 bases and J by 5 bases, and 17 bases separated the two germline ends.